This record concerns one T cell receptor (beta chain) sequence. No cognate antigen has been identified for it. No base qualities exist here, and no much larger clone lies one base off it. From the cysteine up to the phenylalanine, the CDR3 has a length of 15 residues. The DNA shown is the 45-base CDR3, in frame from base 1. Trimmed from V: 3 bases; trimmed from J: 0 bases; junction bases lacking a gene match: 6. CDR1 and CDR2, per the germline V gene (reference sequence), are SGHNT and YYREEE. This sample stems from a study of cytomegalovirus exposure and HLA in healthy donors (dated by TCRdb to 2017 to 2019). General notes on the study: An earlier analysis of 587 of the donors reported about 250 Gb of sequence data and 117 million unique TCR beta sequences from about 179 million T cells. An early release covering more than 500 HLA-typed donors comprised about 300 gigabases of sequencing data and roughly 86 million unique TCR sequences. Of the roughly 420 genotyped donors, approximately 81% were placed in the genetic ancestry cluster associated with self-reported Caucasian donors. The aim of the study was to test whether cataloging public T cell receptors could identify signatures of past pathogen exposure. Using immunosequencing, the study profiled T cell repertoires from about 620 subjects and related those repertoires to cytomegalovirus serostatus. In addition to the first cohort of around 670 subjects, a separate validation cohort of around 110 different subjects was used. To predict cytomegalovirus infection status, the study combined high-throughput TCR immunosequencing, statistical association of individual TCRs with disease status, and machine learning. To study patterns of TCR occurrence, a later analysis re-analyzed previously published TCR beta repertoires from more than 550 donors and added high-resolution HLA genotyping. Rather than using new phenotypic data, the later analysis identified candidate immune exposures from TCR beta sequences and from how often those sequences occurred across donors. An earlier analysis of 500 to 650 of the donors applied high-throughput TCR beta sequencing to assess whether each TCR beta V gene segment acted as functional or pseudogenic. Donor age, sex, ethnicity and CMV serostatus were compiled alongside the repertoire data. A later genetic analysis took genome-wide SNP genotypes for about three fifths of the 666 donors and used that subset as a discovery cohort. All discovery cohort repertoires had been generated using a single sequencing platform. Class I and class II HLA loci were covered by the typing at four-digit resolution. The number of typed donors differed by locus: about 629-630 for A, B, C, DRB1 and DQB1; some 500 for DQA1; 606 for DPA1; and about 470 for DPB1. Because of strong linkage in the cohort, roughly five DR-DQ haplotypes were treated as single units for association and clustering. On average, roughly 200,000 unique TCR beta nucleotide sequences were sequenced per donor among roughly 430 genotyped donors of the cohort, with 15% to 20% of those sequences being non-productive. The full study reports these points: HLA typing was unavailable for some donors at each locus, so association tests used only the typed subset. The study gave a list of around 170 TCR beta chains associated with cytomegalovirus. The sequencing pipeline was judged likely to have produced a cluster of highly shared sequence variants as a technical artifact. According to the authors, the approach could potentially be generalized to other disease states and immunological phenotypes. The 87-base-pair reads could not distinguish some IMGT-functional V segments, including TRBV6-2 and TRBV6-3, so those segments were excluded. An earlier analysis of roughly 570 of the donors showed that most TCR beta V segments appeared in productive rearrangements either about 87% or about 30% of the time, which broadly matched IMGT annotations. Most CMV-associated TCR beta chains appeared to be HLA-restricted in a later analysis, and the HLA associations seemed to be driven largely by CMV exposure. A further reported finding was that TCR beta sequences accurately predicted the HLA-A and HLA-B alleles for most subjects in the first cohort. According to a later analysis, TCR association rates differed among HLA loci, with DRB1 alleles showing the most associated TCRs and HLA-C alleles showing the fewest. A later analysis found that HLA-associated TCR beta chains were more clonally expanded and had lower generation probabilities than equally common non-associated chains. At a false discovery rate of 0.05, a later analysis linked about 17,000 TCR beta sequences to specific HLA alleles. V-gene and J-gene trimming of TCR beta chains was associated with a missense DCLRE1C variant in a later genetic analysis, and the association was replicated in an independent cohort. In both the original and validation cohorts, the classifier was reported to diagnose cytomegalovirus status with high specificity and sensitivity. Correlated functional status among segregating V segments might be attributable to linkage disequilibrium, but an unknown experimental factor could not be ruled out. This cohort had only TCR beta chains sequenced, and the lack of alpha or paired-chain data limited which features could be detected. According to a later genetic analysis, donors in an Asian-associated ancestry cluster had fewer N-insertions in productive TCRs than the approximately 650-donor mean. The presence/absence analyses assumed that sequencing depth was roughly uniform across donors, and that assumption may not be true. Because counts were too low, roughly 17 rarely observed V segments, including chromosome 9 orphons, were left out of the earlier analysis of about 500 of the donors. Most TCR sequences were seen in very few donors, while some public TCRs were found in many individuals. For the cohort, immune exposure information was limited to CMV serostatus. Assigning TCR associations to individual alleles was difficult when HLA alleles, especially DR and DQ, strongly co-occurred. In vitro tests confirmed that a few of the cytomegalovirus-associated TCR beta chains recognize cytomegalovirus antigens. Several of the top co-occurrence clusters appeared to be linked to parvovirus B19, influenza, CMV and Epstein-Barr virus, according to a later analysis.

The cohort comprised several hundred healthy bone marrow donors. All cohort members were sampled while nominally healthy, although unrecorded immune exposures were likely present. The donor tested CMV seronegative, placing the donor among the 300 to 400 seronegative members of the cohort. Each donor provided a peripheral blood sample, and peripheral blood mononuclear cells were used for TCR beta sequencing. Genomic DNA was extracted from the blood cell samples with the Qiagen DNeasy Blood Extraction Kit. Receptors were amplified or captured by the immunoSEQ multiplex PCR assay. For the multiplex PCR, a mixture combining 60 forward primers for TCR Vbeta segments and 13 reverse primers for TCR Jbeta segments was used. Amplification of the CDR3 region of rearranged TCR beta genes was performed with a multiplex PCR assay on genomic DNA. The Illumina HiSeq System was used to sequence the amplified TCR beta libraries as 87-base-pair reads. In the paper's pipeline: Across the 670 or so repertoires, a later analysis counted tens of millions of unique TCR beta chains, 9.5 million to 13 million of which were shared by at least two donors. Raw reads were error-corrected and collapsed into unique sequences with a nearest-neighbor algorithm that merged closely related sequences to remove PCR and sequencing errors. Alignment of CDR3 sequences to IMGT reference sequences was used to assign V, D and J gene segments. Each retained sequence needed at least a six-nucleotide match to both a V gene segment and a J gene segment. Rearrangements were classified as productive when the CDR3 lacked stop codons and remained in frame with V and J, and all other rearrangements were classified as non-productive. Following IMGT convention, CDR3 was defined as the stretch from the second conserved V-encoded cysteine to the conserved J-encoded phenylalanine. In an earlier analysis of roughly 610 of the donors, sequences lacking an unambiguous match to a single V gene segment were excluded. An earlier analysis of 587 of the donors called V segments functional above 56.7% productive rearrangements and segregating when the between-donor standard deviation exceeded 5%. To diagnose cytomegalovirus status from the catalog of TCR beta chain sequences, a statistical classification framework was built. In a later analysis, TCR nucleotide sequences were compared against IMGT/GENE-DB human TR gene sequences so that V and J genes could be assigned. The TCRdist pipeline was used in a later analysis to assign CDR3 sequences and most-parsimonious VDJ recombination scenarios. In a later analysis, every TCR beta chain was defined by the combination of its CDR3 amino acid sequence and its V-gene family, and reads without a unique V-gene family were dropped. A later analysis removed 550 to 650 highly shared, low-generation-probability nucleotide sequences to deal with suspected cross-contamination and a sequencing artifact. For each public chain, a later analysis derived a clonal expansion index from normalized ranks of inferred template counts within each repertoire. In a later analysis, generation probabilities were computed with a VDJ recombination model fitted to out-of-frame rearrangements, and the resulting probabilities were checked against IGoR. In a later analysis, TCR-TCR, TCR-HLA and TCR-CMV co-occurrence was scored with hypergeometric tests, and a repertoire-size bias correction was applied to TCR pairs. A later analysis estimated false discovery rates by permuting HLA or CMV assignments 20 times. In a later analysis, co-occurring TCRs were grouped with DBSCAN, and TCRdist sequence similarity was added when clustering was performed within HLA-allele-positive subsets. Co-occurrence clustering excluded repertoires with fewer than 30,000 or more than 120,000 public chains, plus five with anomalous nucleotide sharing. TCRdb took this table from immuneACCESS and kept in-frame rearrangements with V and J called. Such tables lack part of the clones; where checked against another copy, unresolved V genes explain under half of the gap, and the rest is unexplained. V, J and clone size are taken as reported in that table, and D and trimming were inferred from the DNA itself. In this sample the table shows roughly 170,000 clones, more than 65% of which occur a single time. Together, the top ten hold around 1.5% of the sample.

The chain joins TRBV5-4 to TRBJ2-7, and TRBD1 matches 7 of the central bases. The sequence was collected from a male donor in good health and CMV-seronegative. Sequencing was performed on PBMCs. The DNA is as follows: TGTGCCAGCAGCTCTGGGACAGTTTCCTCCTACGAGCAGTACTTC. Its translation is CASSSGTVSSYEQYF.